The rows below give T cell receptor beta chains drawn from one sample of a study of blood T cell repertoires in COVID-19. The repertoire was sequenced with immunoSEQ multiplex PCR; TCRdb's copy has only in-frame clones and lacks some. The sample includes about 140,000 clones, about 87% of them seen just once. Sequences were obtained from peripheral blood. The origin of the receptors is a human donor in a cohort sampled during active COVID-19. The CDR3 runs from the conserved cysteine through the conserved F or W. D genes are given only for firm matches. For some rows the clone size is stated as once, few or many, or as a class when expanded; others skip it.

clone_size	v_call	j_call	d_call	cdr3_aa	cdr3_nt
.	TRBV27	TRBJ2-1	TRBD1	CASSFQQGAVNEQFF	TGTGCCAGCAGTTTTCAACAGGGGGCAGTCAATGAGCAGTTCTTC
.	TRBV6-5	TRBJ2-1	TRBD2	CASSDSGGPNNEQFF	TGTGCCAGCTCCGATAGCGGGGGGCCAAACAATGAGCAGTTCTTC
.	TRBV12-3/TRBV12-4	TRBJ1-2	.	CASTPGSNYGYTF	TGTGCCAGCACCCCGGGGAGCAACTATGGCTACACCTTC
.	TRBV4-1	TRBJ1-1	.	CASSQEEGGNTEAFF	TGCGCCAGCAGCCAAGAGGAAGGGGGAAACACTGAAGCTTTCTTT
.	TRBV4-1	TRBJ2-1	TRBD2	CASSQDGLAGANEQFF	TGCGCCAGCAGCCAAGATGGTCTAGCGGGAGCCAATGAGCAGTTCTTC
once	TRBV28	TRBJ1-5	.	CASSLDGRLQPQHF	TGTGCCAGCAGTTTAGACGGGAGACTTCAGCCCCAGCATTTT
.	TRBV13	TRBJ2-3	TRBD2	CASSYRLAGATDTQYF	TGTGCCAGCAGCTACAGACTAGCGGGGGCCACAGATACGCAGTATTTT
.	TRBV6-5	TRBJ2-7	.	CASRVRGISYEQYF	TGTGCCAGCAGGGTGCGGGGCATCTCCTACGAGCAGTACTTC
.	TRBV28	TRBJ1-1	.	CASSLRANTEAFF	TGTGCCAGCAGTTTACGCGCGAACACTGAAGCTTTCTTT
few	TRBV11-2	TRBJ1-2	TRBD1	CASSLRTGGPSNYGYTF	TGTGCCAGCAGCCTTAGGACAGGAGGGCCCTCTAACTATGGCTACACCTTC
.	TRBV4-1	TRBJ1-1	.	CASSHRGGDTEAFF	TGCGCCAGCAGCCACCGAGGAGGGGACACTGAAGCTTTCTTT
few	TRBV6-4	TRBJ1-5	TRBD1	CAGGQGTQPQHF	TGTGCCGGAGGACAGGGGACCCAGCCCCAGCATTTT
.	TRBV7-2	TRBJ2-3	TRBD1	CASSLAPGQGIDTQYF	TGTGCCAGCAGCTTAGCCCCGGGACAGGGAATAGATACGCAGTATTTT
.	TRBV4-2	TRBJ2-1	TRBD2	CASSQVLAADNEQFF	TGTGCCAGCAGCCAGGTACTAGCGGCGGACAATGAGCAGTTCTTC
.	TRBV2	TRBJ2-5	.	CASNPRVQETQYF	TGTGCCAGCAACCCCAGGGTCCAAGAGACCCAGTACTTC
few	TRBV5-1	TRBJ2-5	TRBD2	CASSLGASGRETQYF	TGCGCCAGCAGCTTGGGGGCTAGCGGGAGGGAGACCCAGTACTTC
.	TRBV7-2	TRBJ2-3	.	CASSQRLVTDTQYF	TGTGCCAGCAGCCAGAGACTTGTCACAGATACGCAGTATTTT
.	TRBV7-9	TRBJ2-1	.	CASSFPPGNNEQFF	TGTGCCAGCAGCTTCCCTCCGGGAAACAATGAGCAGTTCTTC
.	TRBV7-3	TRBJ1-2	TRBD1	CASSSTGNYGYTF	TGTGCCAGCAGCTCGACAGGGAACTATGGCTACACCTTC
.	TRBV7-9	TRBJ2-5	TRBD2	CASSIGTSGEQETQYF	TGTGCCAGCAGCATCGGGACTAGCGGTGAACAAGAGACCCAGTACTTC
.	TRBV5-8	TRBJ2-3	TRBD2	CASSLAVRIAGGPEGDTQYF	TGTGCCAGCAGCTTGGCAGTAAGGATAGCGGGAGGCCCAGAAGGAGATACGCAGTATTTT
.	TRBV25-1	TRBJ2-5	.	CALPPTGQAQYF	TGTGCCTTACCCCCGACAGGCCAGGCCCAGTACTTC
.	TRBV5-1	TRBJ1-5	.	CASSFLPGADQPQHF	TGCGCCAGCAGCTTTCTTCCGGGTGCGGATCAGCCCCAGCATTTT
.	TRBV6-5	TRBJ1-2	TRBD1	CAIGTGDYYGYTF	TGTGCCATCGGGACAGGGGATTACTATGGCTACACCTTC
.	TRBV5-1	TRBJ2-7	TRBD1	CASSPVPGQGYEQYF	TGCGCCAGCAGCCCGGTCCCGGGACAGGGGTACGAGCAGTACTTC
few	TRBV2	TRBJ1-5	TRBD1	CASSSDRGSNQPQHF	TGTGCCAGCAGTTCTGACAGGGGTTCCAATCAGCCCCAGCATTTT
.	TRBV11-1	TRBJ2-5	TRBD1	CASSRDRGQETQYF	TGTGCCAGCAGCCGGGACAGGGGTCAGGAGACCCAGTACTTC
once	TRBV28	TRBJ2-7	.	CASTSAAGGSYEQYF	TGTGCCAGCACCTCGGCGGCGGGCGGTTCCTACGAGCAGTACTTC
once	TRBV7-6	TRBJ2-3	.	CASSIRGGSTDTQYF	TGTGCCAGCAGCATCCGCGGGGGCAGCACAGATACGCAGTATTTT
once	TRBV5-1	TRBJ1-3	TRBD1	CASSPRQGLDTIYF	TGCGCCAGCAGCCCAAGACAGGGTCTCGACACCATATATTTT
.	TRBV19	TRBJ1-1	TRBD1	CASSPGQGSEAFF	TGTGCCAGTAGTCCGGGACAGGGGTCTGAAGCTTTCTTT
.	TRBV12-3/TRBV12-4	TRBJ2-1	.	CASRGEIYNEQFF	TGTGCCAGCAGAGGAGAGATCTACAATGAGCAGTTCTTC
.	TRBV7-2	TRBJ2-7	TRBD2	CASSFSGGVYEQYF	TGTGCCAGCAGCTTTAGCGGGGGGGTCTACGAGCAGTACTTC
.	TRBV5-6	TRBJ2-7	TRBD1	CASSLRGLPGYEQYF	TGTGCCAGCAGCTTGAGGGGGCTTCCAGGCTACGAGCAGTACTTC
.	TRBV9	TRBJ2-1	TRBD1	CASSGRRDSYNEQFF	TGTGCCAGCAGCGGGCGACGGGACAGTTACAATGAGCAGTTCTTC
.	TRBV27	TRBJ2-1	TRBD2	CASGGGPLNEQFF	TGTGCCAGCGGGGGAGGGCCCCTCAATGAGCAGTTCTTC
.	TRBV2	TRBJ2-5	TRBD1	CASSQGQVETQYF	TGTGCCAGCAGTCAGGGACAGGTAGAGACCCAGTACTTC
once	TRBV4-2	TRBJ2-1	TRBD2	CASSQDSAGDPSYNEQFF	TGTGCCAGCAGCCAAGATTCAGCGGGGGACCCCTCCTACAATGAGCAGTTCTTC
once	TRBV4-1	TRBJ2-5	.	CASSLQAPIPSQETQYF	TGCGCCAGCAGCCTCCAAGCTCCTATCCCAAGCCAAGAGACCCAGTACTTC
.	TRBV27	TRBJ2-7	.	CASSSQLASYEQYF	TGTGCCAGCAGTTCCCAACTAGCATCCTACGAGCAGTACTTC
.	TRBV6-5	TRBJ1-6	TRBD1	CASSYGTANNSPLHF	TGTGCCAGCAGTTATGGGACAGCGAATAATTCACCCCTCCACTTT
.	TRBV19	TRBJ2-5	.	CASSETVSQETQYF	TGTGCCAGTAGTGAGACAGTTTCGCAAGAGACCCAGTACTTC
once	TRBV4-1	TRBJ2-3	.	CASSQVEGAGDTQYF	TGCGCCAGCAGCCAAGTGGAGGGGGCAGGAGATACGCAGTATTTT
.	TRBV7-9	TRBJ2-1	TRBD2	CASSFSRTSGRRNEQFF	TGTGCCAGCAGCTTCTCCCGGACTAGCGGGAGACGGAATGAGCAGTTCTTC
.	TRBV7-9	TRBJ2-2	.	CASPERAGELFF	TGTGCCAGCCCCGAGCGGGCCGGGGAGCTGTTTTTT
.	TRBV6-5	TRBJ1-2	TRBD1	CASRDRDHYGYTF	TGTGCCAGCAGAGACAGGGACCACTATGGCTACACCTTC
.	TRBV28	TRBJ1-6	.	CASTGAFSPLHF	TGTGCCAGCACTGGGGCATTTTCACCCCTCCACTTT
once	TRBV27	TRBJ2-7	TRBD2	CASSFGGVLNEQYF	TGTGCCAGCAGTTTCGGGGGGGTCCTGAACGAGCAGTACTTC
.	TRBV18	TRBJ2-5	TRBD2	CASSPGLGQETQYF	TGTGCCAGCTCACCAGGACTAGGCCAAGAGACCCAGTACTTC
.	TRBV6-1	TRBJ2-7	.	CASSERDVLGEQYF	TGTGCCAGCAGTGAACGGGATGTCCTGGGAGAGCAGTACTTC
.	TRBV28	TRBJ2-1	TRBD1	CASSPLPGQGYNEQFF	TGTGCCAGCAGTCCGTTACCGGGACAGGGGTACAATGAGCAGTTCTTC
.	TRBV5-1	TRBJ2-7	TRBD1	CASSLEGADGREQYF	TGCGCCAGCAGCTTGGAGGGGGCTGATGGGCGTGAGCAGTACTTC
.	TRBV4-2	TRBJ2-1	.	CASSQGAGAVHEQFF	TGTGCCAGCAGCCAAGGGGCGGGGGCGGTGCATGAGCAGTTCTTC
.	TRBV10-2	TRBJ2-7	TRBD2	CASSDSGGSSYEQYF	TGCGCCAGCAGTGATTCGGGCGGGAGCTCCTACGAGCAGTACTTC
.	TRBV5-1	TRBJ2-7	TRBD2	CASSLASGGYEQYF	TGCGCCAGCAGCTTGGCTAGCGGGGGGTACGAGCAGTACTTC
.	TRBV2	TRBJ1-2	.	CASSEAGPNYGYTF	TGTGCCAGCAGTGAAGCTGGGCCTAACTATGGCTACACCTTC
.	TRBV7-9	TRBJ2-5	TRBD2	CASSVSQRGYQETQYF	TGTGCCAGCAGCGTAAGTCAGCGGGGGTACCAAGAGACCCAGTACTTC
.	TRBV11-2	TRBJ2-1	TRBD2	CASSLDHYGSGAYNEQFF	TGTGCCAGCAGCTTAGATCACTACGGTAGCGGGGCCTACAATGAGCAGTTCTTC
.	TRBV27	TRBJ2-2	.	CASSLDSAGELFF	TGTGCCAGCAGTTTAGACAGCGCCGGGGAGCTGTTTTTT
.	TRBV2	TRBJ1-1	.	CASSEGRRVYMNTEAFF	TGTGCCAGCAGTGAGGGGCGCAGAGTTTACATGAACACTGAAGCTTTCTTT